One and the same sample provided the 4 T cell receptor beta chains below, sequenced in a study of shared clonotypes between healthy human individuals. Assay: immunoSEQ multiplex PCR; the TCRdb copy retains only in-frame clones and omits some. The sample lists under 2.5 million clones; 85% to 95% were seen once. Sequencing was done on a sample of naive CD4+ T cells from PBMCs. Subset indicated: CD45RA+ positively selected. The origin of the receptors is a man aged 18 to 35 in good health. Some clones in this sample may be carry-over from other donors' samples.

The chain uses TRBV5-4 and TRBJ1-2, with 9 bases lining up with TRBD1. The V segment lost 4 bases and the J segment 3 bases; nucleotides outside the gene matches: 7. This CDR3 has 15 residues. The germline V gene has CDR1 SGHNT and CDR2 YYREEE (reference sequence). The DNA of the CDR3 is TGTGCCAGCAGCAAGGACAGGGGTGTTTACTATGGCTACACCTTC. Residues: CASSKDRGVYYGYTF.

J is TRBJ1-1 and V is TRBV6-6; TRBD1 matches 7 bases. Losses at the gene ends were 4 bases for V and 7 bases for J; bases not matched to a gene: 3. The CDR3 is 12 amino acids. Germline CDR1 and CDR2: MNHNY and SVGAGI (reference sequence). The CDR3 protein is CASSSGGGEAFF. The CDR3, as DNA: TGTGCCAGCAGTTCAGGGGGAGGTGAAGCTTTCTTT.

The V gene is TRBV5-1, the J gene TRBJ2-1, with 9 bases identical to TRBD2. The germline gives CDR1 SGHRS, CDR2 YFSETQ. CDR3 length: 18 residues. V lost 0 bases to trimming and J lost 2 bases; unmatched junction nucleotides: 9. The CDR3 reads CASSLAPGAGGTYNEQFF. Written as DNA, the CDR3 is TGCGCCAGCAGCTTGGCCCCCGGGGCGGGAGGGACCTACAATGAGCAGTTCTTC.

The chain combines TRBV6-1 with TRBJ2-3, with 10 bases that match TRBD1. CDR1 is MNHNS and CDR2 is SASEGT in the germline V gene. This CDR3 contains 16 residues. The J segment lost 3 bases and the V segment lost 2 bases, leaving 5 bases of the junction unmatched. The CDR3 region is CASSELPDRGTDTQYF. The CDR3 DNA follows: TGTGCCAGCAGTGAACTTCCGGACAGGGGGACAGATACGCAGTATTTT.